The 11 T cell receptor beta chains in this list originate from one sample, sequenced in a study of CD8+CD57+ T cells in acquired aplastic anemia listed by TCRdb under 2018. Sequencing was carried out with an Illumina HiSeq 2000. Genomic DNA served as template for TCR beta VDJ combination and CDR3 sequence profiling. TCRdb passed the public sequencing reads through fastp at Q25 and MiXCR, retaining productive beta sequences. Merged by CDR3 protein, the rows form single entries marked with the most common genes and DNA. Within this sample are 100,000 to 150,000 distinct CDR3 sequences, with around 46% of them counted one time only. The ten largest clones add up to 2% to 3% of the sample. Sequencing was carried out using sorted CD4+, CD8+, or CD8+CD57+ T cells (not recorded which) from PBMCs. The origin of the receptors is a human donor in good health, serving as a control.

The CDR3 coding sequence is TGTGCCAGCAGTGAAGGGACATATCGTAGCAATCAGCCCCAGCATTTT. As protein: CASSEGTYRSNQPQHF. V gene TRBV2 combines with J gene TRBJ1-5; tentatively, D is TRBD1 (5 bases). With 1 base removed from V and 0 bases from J, the gap between germline ends came to 10 bases. The CDR3 covers 16 residues. Germline V gene lookup returns CDR1 SNHLY and CDR2 FYNNEI.

The CDR3 sequence: CASSIRPTPIINYGYTF. CDR3 sequence (DNA): TGTGCCAGTAGTATCCGACCTACACCGATAATTAACTATGGCTACACCTTC. The J gene is TRBJ1-2, the V gene TRBV19; D uncertain. The V gene's germline CDR1 is LNHDA and CDR2 SQIVND (reference sequence). Trimming took 3 bases from V and 1 from J, leaving 18 bases between them. The CDR3 is 17 residues long.

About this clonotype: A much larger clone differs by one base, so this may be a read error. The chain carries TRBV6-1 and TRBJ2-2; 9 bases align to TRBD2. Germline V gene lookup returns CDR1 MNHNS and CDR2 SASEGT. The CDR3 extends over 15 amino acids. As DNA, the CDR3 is TGTGCCAGCAGGCCCGGGACTAGCTCGACCGGGGAGCTGATTTTT. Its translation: CASRPGTSSTGELIF.

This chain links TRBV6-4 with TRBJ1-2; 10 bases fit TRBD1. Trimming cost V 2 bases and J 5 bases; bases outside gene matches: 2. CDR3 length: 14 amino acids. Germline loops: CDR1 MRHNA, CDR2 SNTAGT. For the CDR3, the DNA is TGTGCCAGCAGTGACGCGGGACAGGGGTATGGCTACACCTTC. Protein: CASSDAGQGYGYTF.

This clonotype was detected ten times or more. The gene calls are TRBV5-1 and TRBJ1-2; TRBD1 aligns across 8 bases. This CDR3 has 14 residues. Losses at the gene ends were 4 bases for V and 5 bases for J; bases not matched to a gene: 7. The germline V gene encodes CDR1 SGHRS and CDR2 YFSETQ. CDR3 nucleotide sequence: TGCGCCAGCAGCATCGCCCAGGGGGCGTATGGCTACACCTTC. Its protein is CASSIAQGAYGYTF.

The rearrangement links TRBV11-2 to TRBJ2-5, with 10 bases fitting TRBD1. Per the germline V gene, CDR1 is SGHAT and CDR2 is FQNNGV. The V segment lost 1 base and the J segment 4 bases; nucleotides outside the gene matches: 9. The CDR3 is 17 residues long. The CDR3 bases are TGTGCCAGCAGCTTAGGCGGGACAGGGGCGAGTCGAGAGACCCAGTACTTC. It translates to CASSLGGTGASRETQYF.

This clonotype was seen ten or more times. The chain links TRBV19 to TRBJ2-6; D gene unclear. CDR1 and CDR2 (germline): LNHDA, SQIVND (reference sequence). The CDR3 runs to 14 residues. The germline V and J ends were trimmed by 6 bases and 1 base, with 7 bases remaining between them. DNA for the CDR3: TGTGCCAGTAGGCCCGGGTCTGGGGCCAACGTCCTGACTTTC. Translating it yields CASRPGSGANVLTF.

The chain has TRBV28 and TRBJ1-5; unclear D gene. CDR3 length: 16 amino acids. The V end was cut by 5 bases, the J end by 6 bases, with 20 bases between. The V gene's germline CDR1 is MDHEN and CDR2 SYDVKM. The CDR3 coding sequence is TGTGCCAGCAGTCTGGGGTCCAACCTAAAAATTCAGCCCCAGCATTTT. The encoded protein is CASSLGSNLKIQPQHF.

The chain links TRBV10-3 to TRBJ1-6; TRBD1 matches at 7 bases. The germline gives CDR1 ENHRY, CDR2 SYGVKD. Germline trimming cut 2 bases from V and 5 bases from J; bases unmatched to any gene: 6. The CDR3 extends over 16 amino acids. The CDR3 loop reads CAISETGEVHNSPLHF. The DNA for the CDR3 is TGTGCCATCAGTGAGACAGGGGAGGTGCATAATTCACCCCTCCACTTT.

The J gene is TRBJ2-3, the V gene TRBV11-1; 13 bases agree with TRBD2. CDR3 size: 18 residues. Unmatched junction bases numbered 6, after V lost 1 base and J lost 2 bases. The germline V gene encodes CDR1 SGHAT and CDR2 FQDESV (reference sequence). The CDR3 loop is CASSLGTSGSLVTDTQYF. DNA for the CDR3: TGTGCCAGCAGCTTAGGGACTAGCGGGAGCCTCGTCACAGATACGCAGTATTTT.

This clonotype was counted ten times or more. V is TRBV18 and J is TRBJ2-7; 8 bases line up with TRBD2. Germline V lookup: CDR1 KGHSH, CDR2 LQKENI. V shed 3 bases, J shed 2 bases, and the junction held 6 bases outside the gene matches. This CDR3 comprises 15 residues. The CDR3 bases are TGTGCCAGCTCACCGAGTAGCGGGGTTACCTACGAGCAGTACTTC. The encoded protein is CASSPSSGVTYEQYF.